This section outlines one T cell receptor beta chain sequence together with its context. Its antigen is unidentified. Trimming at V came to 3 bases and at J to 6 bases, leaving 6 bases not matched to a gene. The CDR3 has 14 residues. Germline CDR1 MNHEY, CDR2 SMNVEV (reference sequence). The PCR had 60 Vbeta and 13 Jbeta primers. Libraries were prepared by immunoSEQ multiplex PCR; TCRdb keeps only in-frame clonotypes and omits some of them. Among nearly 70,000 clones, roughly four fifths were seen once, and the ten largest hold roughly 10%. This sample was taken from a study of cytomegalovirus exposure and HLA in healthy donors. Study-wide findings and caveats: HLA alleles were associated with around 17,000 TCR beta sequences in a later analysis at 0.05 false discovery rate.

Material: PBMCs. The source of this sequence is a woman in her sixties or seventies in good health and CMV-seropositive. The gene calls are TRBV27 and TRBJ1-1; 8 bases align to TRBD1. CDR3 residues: CASSLGQGAAEAFF. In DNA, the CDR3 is TGTGCCAGCAGTTTGGGCCAGGGGGCCGCTGAAGCTTTCTTT.